The present TCR beta chain was sequenced within a study of T cells in localized non-small cell lung cancer. Notes on the study in general: Adjacent lung had a median around 50 of the 100 largest tumor clones. Sequencing involved a lone tumor region, leaving heterogeneity possible.

Profiling relied on immunoSEQ multiplex PCR, and the TCRdb table lists in-frame clones only, not all of them. The sample includes tens of thousands of clones, 86% seen only once; the top ten take over 6%. Of note for this clone: Its antigen is as yet unknown.

This CDR3 is built from 16 residues. V trimming: 3 bases; J trimming: 2 bases; junction bases outside the gene matches: 4. In germline, CDR1 is SGHDN, CDR2 FVKESK. The TCR was taken from a woman aged 18-49 years with stage III lung adenocarcinoma. Here the sequenced sample was peripheral blood, taken before any cancer treatment. The gene calls are TRBV14 and TRBJ1-6; 7 positions agree with TRBD1. The CDR3 loop reads CASSHPQGAYNSPLHF. In DNA form, the CDR3 reads TGTGCCAGCAGCCACCCCCAGGGGGCCTATAATTCACCCCTCCACTTT.